This T cell receptor beta chain appears in the sequencing data of a study of cytotoxic CD8 clonotypes in ibrutinib-treated CLL. Study overall: Outcomes included approximately 25 partial and 2 complete responses; after median roughly 66 months, roughly 15 stayed remitted and some twelve progressed.

Germline values: CDR1 MDHEN, CDR2 SYDVKM. The CDR3 consists of 15 residues. The V end lost 3 bases, the J end lost 0 bases, and 9 bases lay between the germline ends. TCRdb keeps only in-frame clones here, not all; method: immunoSEQ multiplex PCR. The table shows 300,000 or so clones, with 67% occurring only once. V and J are TRBV28 and TRBJ2-4, with D uncertain. The origin of this receptor is a human donor with chronic lymphocytic leukemia. This material consisted of PBMCs, taken after 36 months of ibrutinib treatment. The CDR3 protein is CASSFGSIAKNIQYF. The CDR3 bases are TGTGCCAGCAGTTTTGGTTCCATAGCCAAAAACATTCAGTACTTC.